The present T cell receptor (beta chain) was sequenced within a study of blood T cell repertoires in COVID-19. Study overall: Some COVID-19 samples were acute and others convalescent; all came from the United States, Italy and Spain. PBMCs, B-cell-depleted T cells, or T cells were the source of the cDNA or gDNA that made up the material.

Authors' analysis steps: Amplification with reference gene primers provided the estimates of nucleated cell counts. Libraries were prepared by immunoSEQ multiplex PCR; TCRdb keeps only in-frame clonotypes and omits some of them. Clone size and V and J calls were adopted from that table, with D and trimming inferred from the DNA. The sample shows fewer than 200,000 clones, 84% of them seen only once. The germline V gene encodes CDR1 SQVTM and CDR2 ANQGSEA. V was pared by 4 bases and J by 4 bases, with 9 bases of the junction left unmatched. The CDR3 extends over 15 amino acids. The chain joins TRBV29-1 to TRBJ2-5; 10 bases fit TRBD2. What was sequenced was peripheral blood. The clonotype comes from a man in his forties who had recovered from COVID-19. The CDR3 is CSVGSGRVMRETQYF. The CDR3 bases are TGCAGCGTTGGCAGCGGGAGGGTGATGCGAGAGACCCAGTACTTC.